A single T cell receptor (beta chain) is shown here with its context. Its specificity is not known. Germline CDR1 is SGDLS and CDR2 is YYNGEE. V trimming: 5 bases; J trimming: 5 bases; junction bases outside the gene matches: 9. The CDR3 length is 15 residues. The PCR contained 60 Vbeta and 13 Jbeta primers. Sequencing was performed with immunoSEQ multiplex PCR; in TCRdb, only in-frame clones are kept and a portion is missing. The sample has about 69,000 clones; about 73% are singletons. The entry originates in a study of cytomegalovirus exposure and HLA in healthy donors. Study-wide points: Researchers reported in a later analysis that common viral pathogens appeared linked to several top clusters. Roughly uniform depth of sequencing across donors was assumed in presence/absence analyses. A later analysis linked a missense variant in DCLRE1C to the trimming of TCR beta V and J genes.

This chain connects TRBV9 to TRBJ1-5; TRBD1 agrees at 8 bases. This TCR derives from a woman aged 55-70 years in good health and CMV-seropositive. Material for sequencing was PBMCs. The CDR3, as DNA: TGTGCCAGCAGTCAAGGAGGGACAGGAGATCAGCCCCAGCATTTT. Protein: CASSQGGTGDQPQHF.